The 13 T cell receptor beta chains below all came from one sample that was sequenced in a study of post-analysis software for immune sequencing data. Study-wide findings and caveats: A handful of TRBV segments were significantly more frequent in patients than in controls. TRBV5-6, TRBV5-1 and TRBV20-1 were among these segments.

Which antigens these TCRs recognize remains unknown. Unique molecular identifiers had been added to the TCR beta cDNA libraries. TCRdb itself ran the PCR reads through MiXCR, one entry per CDR3 protein. This repertoire shows 150,000 to 200,000 distinct CDR3 sequences, approximately 28% found once; its top ten account for over 1.2%. Sequenced material: blood. These receptors were taken from a girl aged 5 to 17 with multiple sclerosis.

This clonotype was counted at least ten times. The rearrangement uses TRBV24-1 and TRBJ2-1; D gene unclear. The CDR3 covers 13 residues. Germline V gene sequence: CDR1 KGHDR, CDR2 SFDVKD. Trimming took 12 bases from V and 6 from J, leaving 17 bases between them. Here the CDR3 DNA reads TGTGCCGTCACCGATGGATCAGGCAATGAGCAGTTCTTC. Its protein is CAVTDGSGNEQFF.

The table lists this clonotype with many counts. The CDR3 bases are TGTGCCGCCGGAAGACAGGGGCAATACGAGCAGTACTTC. Protein product: CAAGRQGQYEQYF. The chain recombines TRBV10-3 with TRBJ2-7, with 8 bases lining up with TRBD1. Trimming at V came to 11 bases and at J to 4 bases, leaving 10 bases not matched to a gene. The CDR3 covers 13 residues. CDR1 is ENHRY, CDR2 SYGVKD, per germline.

V usage is TRBV4-2 and J usage is TRBJ2-2; 9 nucleotides align to TRBD2. Per the germline V gene, CDR1 is LGHNA and CDR2 is YNFKEQ. CDR3 size: 15 residues. The V and J ends lost 6 bases and 7 bases, in that order; junction bases with no gene match: 9. The CDR3 sequence is CASRDEREVGGELFF. As DNA, the CDR3 is TGTGCCAGCAGAGACGAGCGGGAGGTCGGCGGGGAGCTGTTTTTT.

The chain recombines TRBV5-1 with TRBJ1-1, with 7 nucleotides matching TRBD1. Trimming cost V 4 bases and J 3 bases; bases outside gene matches: 9. This CDR3 spans 15 amino acids. Germline V CDR1 and CDR2: SGHRS, YFSETQ. CDR3 coding DNA: TGCGCCAGCAGCGACCTAGACAGGGCTCACACTGAAGCTTTCTTT. Translated, it gives CASSDLDRAHTEAFF. The variable domain in full, with the rest retrieved from reference TRBV5-1 and TRBJ1-1, is KAGVTQTPRYLIKTRGQQVTLSCSPISGHRSVSWYQQTPGQGLQFLFEYFSETQRNKGNFPGRFSGRQFSNSRSEMNVSTLELGDSALYLCASSDLDRAHTEAFFGQGTRLTVV.

J is TRBJ2-3 and V is TRBV30; no clear D gene. This CDR3 comprises 12 residues. The germline CDR1 and CDR2 sequences are GTSNPN and SVGIG (reference sequence). Trimming removed 5 bases from V and 2 bases from J, with 8 bases in between. CDR3 DNA sequence: TGTGCCTGGTCCCCTCCCACAGATACGCAGTATTTT. It encodes CAWSPPTDTQYF. Together with reference TRBV30 and TRBJ2-3, the CDR3 gives the full variable domain: SQTIHQWPATLVQPVGSPLSLECTVEGTSNPNLYWYRQAAGRGLQLLFYSVGIGQISSEVPQNLSASRPQDRQFILSSKKLLLSDSGFYLCAWSPPTDTQYFGPGTRLTVL.

This clonotype was seen repeatedly, ten times or more. V is TRBV6-1 and J is TRBJ1-2, with D possibly TRBD1 on 5 matching bases. V lost 2 bases, J lost 3 bases, and 16 bases lay in between. Germline assignment: CDR1 MNHNS and CDR2 SASEGT. This CDR3 comprises 16 residues. The CDR3 reads CASSELWGFGDYGYTF. The CDR3 DNA sequence: TGTGCCAGCAGTGAACTTTGGGGGTTCGGGGACTATGGCTACACCTTC.

This clonotype occurred many times. This chain connects TRBV4-2 to TRBJ2-7; D ambiguous. This CDR3 is 13 amino acids long. Trimming removed 4 bases at V and 2 bases at J, with 9 bases between. In germline, CDR1 is LGHNA, CDR2 YNFKEQ. Here the CDR3 reads CASSPNLAYEQYF. DNA for the CDR3: TGTGCCAGCAGCCCAAACCTAGCCTACGAGCAGTACTTC.

For this clonotype: At one boundary the junction diverges from the germline segment, which might be a read error. The chain uses TRBV11-2 and TRBJ2-1; perhaps TRBD2 as D (6 bases). The CDR3 contains 13 residues. Germline V lookup: CDR1 SGHAT, CDR2 FQNNGV. The CDR3: CANSGGGYNEQFF. The CDR3 bases are TGTGCCAACAGCGGCGGAGGGTACAATGAGCAGTTCTTC.

This clonotype was counted between two and nine times. V is TRBV28 and J is TRBJ2-1, with D unclear. V lost 4 bases, J lost 8 bases, and 18 bases lay in between. CDR3 length: 15 amino acids. CDR1 is MDHEN and CDR2 is SYDVKM in the germline V gene. CDR3 nucleotide sequence: TGTGCCAGCAGTTGGGATCGGCTTGGTGGCGATGAGCAGTTCTTC. Translation: CASSWDRLGGDEQFF.

A word on this clonotype: One end of the junction does not line up with germline, which may come from a read error. V and J are TRBV12-3 or TRBV12-4 and TRBJ2-3; D may match TRBD1 or TRBD2 (6 bases each). The length of the CDR3 is 16 residues. For the CDR3, the DNA is TGTGCCAGCACTCATATAAGGGGGGATAGCACAGATGCGCAGTATTTT. It yields the protein CASTHIRGDSTDAQYF.

The chain carries TRBV4-1 and TRBJ2-7, with D perhaps matching TRBD2 (5 bases). V lost 1 base to trimming and J lost 1 base, with 14 bases between them. Per the germline V gene, CDR1 is MGHRA and CDR2 is YSYEKL. This CDR3 contains 16 residues. CDR3: CASSQVVIRGSYEQYF. CDR3 in DNA: TGCGCCAGCAGCCAAGTGGTCATTCGAGGGTCCTACGAGCAGTACTTC.

This clonotype was picked up a small number of times. A much larger clone differs by one base, so this may be a read error. The V and J genes are TRBV6-6 and TRBJ2-7; unclear D gene. The CDR3 runs to 12 residues. The V end was cut by 4 bases, the J end by 3 bases, with 7 bases between. Germline values: CDR1 MNHNY, CDR2 SVGAGI (reference sequence). CDR3 residues: CASSSDRYEQYF. In nucleotides, the CDR3 is TGTGCCAGCAGTTCGGACCGCTACGAGCAGTACTTC.

A word on this clonotype: A read error may be the cause here, since a much bigger clone is one base away. J is TRBJ1-6 and V is TRBV27; no clear D gene. The germline gives CDR1 MNHEY, CDR2 SMNVEV (reference sequence). CDR3 size: 11 residues. With 11 bases removed from V and 11 bases from J, the gap between germline ends came to 13 bases. CDR3 sequence (DNA): TGTGCCGGCTTATTCGGACCACCCCTCCACTTT. It encodes CAGLFGPPLHF.